This T cell receptor beta chain was sequenced for a study of T cell repertoires in cytomegalovirus infection. Regarding the study as a whole: Within the response measured ex vivo, HLA-C-restricted CMV-specific TCR beta clonotypes were dominant.

CDR1 and CDR2 from the germline V gene are MNHEY and SMNVEV (reference sequence). With 3 bases removed from V and 3 bases from J, the gap between germline ends came to 9 bases. CDR3 length equals 14 residues. TCRdb called the reads again in MiXCR, with one record for every CDR3 protein. Of some 940,000 distinct CDR3 sequences in the sample, more than 25% were seen once. Remarks on this clonotype: As yet, its antigen is unknown.

The material sequenced was cultured CD8+ T cells from PBMCs, taken from culture after CMV antigen stimulation. The chain links TRBV27 to TRBJ1-5; D is uncertain. The receptor comes from a human donor in good health (CMV status not recorded). Some clones in this sample may be carry-over from other donors' samples. In DNA, the CDR3 is TGTGCCAGCAGTTTCGGGCAGACCAATCAGCCCCAGCATTTT. Its translation is CASSFGQTNQPQHF.